This TCR beta chain was captured by sequencing in a study of blood T cells in healthy people across ages. Study details: With template switching, about one barcoded beta molecule was captured per two T cells.

Those donating, healthy Caucasian individuals from Russia, were aged 6 to 90. In its sample, this clonotype was seen a few times. Then a second PCR, running about 7 to 11 cycles, was carried out with a sample-barcoded 5' primer and a J-beta primer mix. With 12 random nucleotides, a template-switch adaptor tagged each individual cDNA molecule. Via MiXCR, TCRdb re-called the 5' RACE reads, giving one row per CDR3 protein. The repertoire holds roughly 680,000 distinct CDR3 sequences, with roughly 49% as singletons. Trimming stripped 5 bases from V and 7 bases from J, with 13 bases between. CDR1 is SGHTA and CDR2 is FQGNSA in the germline V gene. The CDR3 loop spans 13 amino acids.

This sequence originates from a woman aged 55-69 years in good health. The rearrangement uses TRBV7-2 and TRBJ2-3; TRBD2 might be the D (7 bases). Sequencing was done on a sample of blood. As DNA, the CDR3 is TGTGCCAGCAGCCATGAGGGGGGGAATACGCAGTATTTT. Translation gives CASSHEGGNTQYF.